A single sample gave rise to the 14 T cell receptor beta chains below, sequenced in a study of T cell responses to AZD1222 COVID-19 vaccine. Sequencing was performed with immunoSEQ multiplex PCR; in TCRdb, only in-frame clones are kept and a portion is missing. Seen here are around 100,000 clones, around 81% observed once, and the top ten hold 9.4%. This material consisted of peripheral blood, taken on day 0 of AZD1222 vaccination. Receptors were obtained from an adult in good health.

V gene TRBV19 combines with J gene TRBJ1-4; no firm D call. Germline CDR1 and CDR2: LNHDA and SQIVND (reference sequence). CDR3 length: 19 residues. Trimming took off 5 bases at V and 6 bases at J, with 28 bases between the two ends. The CDR3 reads CASSPRTGRIRKRYEKLFF. DNA of the CDR3: TGTGCCAGTAGTCCCCGGACGGGTAGGATCCGCAAGCGTTATGAAAAACTGTTTTTT.

V gene TRBV6-1 combines with J gene TRBJ1-1; no clear D gene. Trimming took 0 bases from V and 2 from J, leaving 4 bases between them. Germline V gene data show CDR1 as MNHNS and CDR2 as SASEGT. The CDR3 is 13 amino acids. The CDR3 region has the DNA TGTGCCAGCAGTGAAGCGCATAACACTGAAGCTTTCTTT. Translating it yields CASSEAHNTEAFF.

A remark on this clone: Distinct nucleotide sequences in the sample also encode this CDR3. The chain couples TRBV5-4 to TRBJ1-3; weak D call: TRBD1 (5 bases). This CDR3 is 16 amino acids long. Germline V gene lookup returns CDR1 SGHNT and CDR2 YYREEE (reference sequence). The V end was cut by 0 bases, the J end by 1 base, with 11 bases between. In nucleotides, the CDR3 is TGTGCCAGCAGCTTGGGACAGCCTTTTTCTGGAAACACCATATATTTT. Residues: CASSLGQPFSGNTIYF.

This clone has a handful of counts. This rearrangement joins TRBV10-3 to TRBJ2-7; 8 bases line up with TRBD1. This CDR3 is built from 14 residues. Trimming took 3 bases from V and 4 from J; bases not matched to a gene: 5. Germline lookup yields CDR1 ENHRY and CDR2 SYGVKD. Here the CDR3 DNA reads TGTGCCATCAGTGACTGGCAGGGGGCGTACGAGCAGTACTTC. As protein: CAISDWQGAYEQYF.

The chain recombines TRBV28 with TRBJ2-7, with D unclear. Germline CDR1 is MDHEN and CDR2 is SYDVKM. The CDR3 extends over 11 amino acids. The V gene lost 7 bases and the J gene lost 4 bases, with 8 bases spanning the gap. CDR3 loop: CASTLGYEQYF. The CDR3 DNA sequence: TGTGCCAGCACTCTTGGGTACGAGCAGTACTTC.

CDR3 protein: CASSLVGRAETQYF. The CDR3 DNA reads TGCGCCAGCAGCTTGGTGGGGCGGGCCGAGACCCAGTACTTC. The chain couples TRBV5-1 to TRBJ2-5; D possibly uses TRBD1 or TRBD2 (5 bases each). With 0 bases removed from V and 5 bases from J, the gap between germline ends came to 11 bases. CDR1 and CDR2 from the germline V gene are SGHRS and YFSETQ. The CDR3 covers 14 residues. The complete variable domain, with remaining parts taken from reference TRBV5-1 and TRBJ2-5, reads KAGVTQTPRYLIKTRGQQVTLSCSPISGHRSVSWYQQTPGQGLQFLFEYFSETQRNKGNFPGRFSGRQFSNSRSEMNVSTLELGDSALYLCASSLVGRAETQYFGPGTRLLVL.

The V and J genes are TRBV27 and TRBJ2-2, with D possibly matching TRBD2 (6 bases). Germline CDR1 is MNHEY and CDR2 is SMNVEV (reference sequence). V was cut by 10 bases and J by 1 base, with 16 bases left in between. The CDR3 covers 15 residues. CDR3 sequence: CATRRGWGNTGELFF. CDR3 nucleotides: TGTGCCACCAGGAGGGGCTGGGGGAACACCGGGGAGCTGTTTTTT.

This chain links TRBV5-5 with TRBJ1-2; TRBD1 agrees at 10 bases. Trimming took 4 bases from V and 4 from J; bases not matched to a gene: 7. CDR1 and CDR2 from the germline V gene are SGHKS and YYEKEE (reference sequence). The CDR3 runs 15 residues. Here the CDR3 DNA reads TGTGCCAGCAGCCCCGGGACAGGGGTAATCTATGGCTACACCTTC. Its protein is CASSPGTGVIYGYTF.

This clone has just one count. CDR3 protein: CASSLVSAHGANVLTF. The CDR3 nucleotides read TGTGCCAGCAGCTTAGTCTCTGCTCACGGGGCCAACGTCCTGACTTTC. The chain couples TRBV7-8 to TRBJ2-6; D unresolved. Trimming removed 1 base at V and 4 bases at J, with 11 bases between. Germline assignment: CDR1 SGHVS and CDR2 FQNEAQ. The CDR3 is 16 residues long. Full variable domain (missing parts from reference TRBV7-8 and TRBJ2-6): GAGVSQSPRYKVAKRGQDVALRCDPISGHVSLFWYQQALGQGPEFLTYFQNEAQLDKSGLPSDRFFAERPEGSVSTLKIQRTQQEDSAVYLCASSLVSAHGANVLTFGAGSRLTVL.

The chain recombines TRBV30 with TRBJ1-3; D may be TRBD1 (5 bases). With 5 bases removed from V and 0 bases from J, the gap between germline ends came to 11 bases. This CDR3 is 14 amino acids long. Germline CDR1 GTSNPN, CDR2 SVGIG (reference sequence). The CDR3 loop reads CAWDGTDSGNTIYF. As DNA, the CDR3 is TGTGCCTGGGATGGGACGGACTCTGGAAACACCATATATTTT. Together with reference TRBV30 and TRBJ1-3, the CDR3 gives the full variable domain: SQTIHQWPATLVQPVGSPLSLECTVEGTSNPNLYWYRQAAGRGLQLLFYSVGIGQISSEVPQNLSASRPQDRQFILSSKKLLLSDSGFYLCAWDGTDSGNTIYFGEGSWLTVV.

V is TRBV5-4 and J is TRBJ2-3; a possible D gene is TRBD1 (6 bases). Germline assignment: CDR1 SGHNT and CDR2 YYREEE (reference sequence). Trimming removed 1 base from V and 4 bases from J, with 10 bases in between. The length of the CDR3 is 14 residues. Here the CDR3 DNA reads TGTGCCAGCAGCTTGACCCCAGGGGCAGATACGCAGTATTTT. This codes for CASSLTPGADTQYF.

The V gene is TRBV7-9, the J gene TRBJ1-6; 8 nucleotides match TRBD1. The length of the CDR3 is 13 residues. V lost 6 bases and J lost 7; bases outside the gene matches: 2. The germline gives CDR1 SEHNR, CDR2 FQNEAQ (reference sequence). The CDR3 coding sequence is TGTGCCAGCAGTGGACAGGGAAATTCACCCCTCCACTTT. Encoded protein: CASSGQGNSPLHF.

The J gene is TRBJ2-7, the V gene TRBV19, with 7 bases identical to TRBD1. The germline gives CDR1 LNHDA, CDR2 SQIVND (reference sequence). The V segment lost 3 bases and the J segment 6 bases; nucleotides outside the gene matches: 11. The CDR3 is made up of 15 amino acids. The CDR3 DNA sequence: TGTGCCAGTAGTATCGGACAGGTGAAGGGTGGCGAGCAGTACTTC. It yields the protein CASSIGQVKGGEQYF.

The chain recombines TRBV3-1 (or the pseudogene TRBV3-2) with TRBJ1-1; 8 nucleotides agree with TRBD1. Germline V gene sequence: CDR1 LGHDT, CDR2 YNNKEL (reference sequence). This CDR3 is 13 amino acids long. V lost 3 bases and J lost 3; bases outside the gene matches: 0. This CDR3 is CASSQTGDTEAFF. The CDR3 DNA follows: TGTGCCAGCAGCCAGACAGGGGACACTGAAGCTTTCTTT.